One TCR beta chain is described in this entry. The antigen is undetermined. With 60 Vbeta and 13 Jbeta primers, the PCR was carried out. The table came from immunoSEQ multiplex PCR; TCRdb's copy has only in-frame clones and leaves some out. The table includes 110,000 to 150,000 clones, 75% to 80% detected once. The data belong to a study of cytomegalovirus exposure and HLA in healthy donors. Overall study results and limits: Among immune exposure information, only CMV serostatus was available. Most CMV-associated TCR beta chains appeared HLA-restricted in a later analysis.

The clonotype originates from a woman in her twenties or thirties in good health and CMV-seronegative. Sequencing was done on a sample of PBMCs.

This CDR3 reads CATSRADRGRRETDTQYF. CDR3 bases: TGTGCCACCAGCAGAGCTGACAGGGGGCGTCGTGAAACAGATACGCAGTATTTT. The rearrangement joins TRBV15 to TRBJ2-3; the match to TRBD1 covers 10 bases. V shed 1 base and J 3 bases; nucleotides not matched to a gene: 10. In germline, CDR1 is LNHNV, CDR2 YYDKDF (reference sequence). This CDR3 comprises 18 residues.